A single sample is the source of the 29 T cell receptor beta chains below, sequenced in a study of cytomegalovirus exposure and HLA in healthy donors. Primers for the PCR totalled 60 Vbeta and 13 Jbeta. Here immunoSEQ multiplex PCR was the method, and the copy in TCRdb shows in-frame clones only, minus some. The sample lists 80,000 to 95,000 clones, roughly 74% occurring once. Sequencing was carried out using PBMCs. The receptors here all came from a woman aged 18 to 35 in good health and CMV-seropositive.

Only one count was recorded for this clone. The V call is TRBV2, the J call TRBJ1-1; 7 bases are shared with TRBD1. Germline CDR1 and CDR2: SNHLY and FYNNEI. Germline trimming cut 5 bases from V and 0 bases from J; bases unmatched to any gene: 9. The CDR3 totals 16 residues. In nucleotides, the CDR3 is TGTGCCAGCAGTCGGTCCCAGGGACAGCTGAACACTGAAGCTTTCTTT. Residues: CASSRSQGQLNTEAFF.

This chain links TRBV18 with TRBJ2-5; D is undetermined. There are 12 residues in the CDR3. The germline CDR1 and CDR2 sequences are KGHSH and LQKENI. V lost 3 bases, J lost 5 bases, and 7 bases lay in between. The CDR3 here is CASSPKRETQYF. The CDR3 DNA reads TGTGCCAGCTCACCTAAGAGGGAGACCCAGTACTTC. The variable domain in full, with the rest retrieved from reference TRBV18 and TRBJ2-5, is NAGVMQNPRHLVRRRGQEARLRCSPMKGHSHVYWYRQLPEEGLKFMVYLQKENIIDESGMPKERFSAEFPKEGPSILRIQQVVRGDSAAYFCASSPKRETQYFGPGTRLLVL.

CDR3 nucleotide sequence: TGTGCCAGCAGTGAGGGGGCGGCCAACGTCCTGACTTTC. Residues: CASSEGAANVLTF. The chain has TRBV6-4 and TRBJ2-6, with TRBD1 as a possible D gene (6 bases). CDR1 is MRHNA, CDR2 SNTAGT, per germline. V was clipped by 3 bases and J by 6 bases, with 6 bases between them. The CDR3 spans 13 residues.

V gene TRBV19 combines with J gene TRBJ2-7; TRBD1 is a possible D gene (6 bases). Germline V lookup: CDR1 LNHDA, CDR2 SQIVND (reference sequence). The CDR3 consists of 13 residues. V lost 4 bases and J 0 bases, leaving 7 bases between the germline ends. The CDR3 spells CASSTGDSYEQYF. DNA of the CDR3: TGTGCCAGTAGTACAGGGGACTCCTACGAGCAGTACTTC.

The V call is TRBV7-9, the J call TRBJ2-1; no clear D gene. The CDR3 is 15 residues long. V lost 1 base to trimming and J lost 1 base, with 8 bases between them. Germline CDR1 is SEHNR and CDR2 is FQNEAQ (reference sequence). The CDR3 DNA is TGTGCCAGCAGCTTAGTAGGCGGTTCCTACAATGAGCAGTTCTTC. It codes for CASSLVGGSYNEQFF.

The chain's CDR3 is CASRLGWLAADTQYF. CDR3 coding DNA: TGTGCCAGCCGCCTCGGTTGGCTAGCGGCAGATACGCAGTATTTT. The V and J genes are TRBV5-6 and TRBJ2-3, with TRBD2 identical over 7 bases. This CDR3 contains 15 residues. In germline, CDR1 is SGHDT, CDR2 YYEEEE. The V gene end was trimmed by 7 bases and the J gene end by 4 bases; junction bases not matched to a gene: 12. The full variable domain, in which reference TRBV5-6 and TRBJ2-3 provide the parts outside the CDR3, is DAGVTQSPTHLIKTRGQQVTLRCSPKSGHDTVSWYQQALGQGPQFIFQYYEEEERQRGNFPDRFSGHQFPNYSSELNVNALLLGDSALYLCASRLGWLAADTQYFGPGTRLTVL.

The chain couples TRBV30 to TRBJ1-6; D unclear. Trimming cost V 7 bases and J 14 bases, with 18 bases left between them. This CDR3 is 12 amino acids long. Germline loops: CDR1 GTSNPN, CDR2 SVGIG (reference sequence). The CDR3 here is CAYAKNDIALHF. CDR3 coding DNA: TGTGCCTACGCCAAAAATGACATTGCCCTCCACTTT.

The chain has TRBV11-2 and TRBJ2-1; 7 positions agree with TRBD2. The germline V gene has CDR1 SGHAT and CDR2 FQNNGV. CDR3 length equals 13 residues. J was trimmed by 2 bases and V by 6 bases; bases with no gene match: 1. The CDR3 protein is CASRGLAYNEQFF. The DNA of the CDR3 is TGTGCCAGCAGAGGACTAGCCTACAATGAGCAGTTCTTC.

In DNA form, the CDR3 reads TGTGCCAGCAGCTCATGGGAGGTCAACTATGGCTACACCTTC. Encoded protein: CASSSWEVNYGYTF. The gene calls are TRBV7-9 and TRBJ1-2; D is unresolved. Germline-derived CDR1 and CDR2 are SEHNR and FQNEAQ (reference sequence). This CDR3 region has 14 residues. V lost 4 bases and J lost 2, with 11 bases in between.

CDR3 in DNA: TGTGCCAGTACCCCAGGGGGGGCCAACGTCCTGACTTTC. Translated: CASTPGGANVLTF. V is TRBV19 and J is TRBJ2-6; TRBD1 is a possible D gene (5 bases). CDR1 and CDR2 (germline): LNHDA, SQIVND (reference sequence). Trimming shortened V by 7 bases and J by 4 bases, and 8 bases separated the two germline ends. CDR3 length: 13 amino acids.

CDR3 in DNA: TGCGCCAGCACGGTTATGTCTAGCGGAGAATACAATGAGCAGTTCTTC. Its translation: CASTVMSSGEYNEQFF. The chain is built from TRBV5-1 and TRBJ2-1; 7 bases align to TRBD2. J gave up 4 bases and V 6 bases, and 13 bases lay outside the gene matches. The CDR3 is 16 amino acids. Germline V gene sequence: CDR1 SGHRS, CDR2 YFSETQ. Full variable domain (rest looked up from reference TRBV5-1 and TRBJ2-1): KAGVTQTPRYLIKTRGQQVTLSCSPISGHRSVSWYQQTPGQGLQFLFEYFSETQRNKGNFPGRFSGRQFSNSRSEMNVSTLELGDSALYLCASTVMSSGEYNEQFFGPGTRLTVL.

This clone appeared a single time. The chain carries TRBV9 and TRBJ2-5, with 7 nucleotides matching TRBD2. Near its end, the DNA agrees better with TRBJ2-7, so the J call may be wrong. Germline V lookup: CDR1 SGDLS, CDR2 YYNGEE. The CDR3 runs 14 residues. The DNA for the CDR3 is TGTGCCAGCAGCGTAGGGCGGGAGTCCAGCGAGCAGTACTTC. It codes for CASSVGRESSEQYF.

The chain combines TRBV5-1 with TRBJ2-1; TRBD2 matches 11 bases. There are 15 residues in the CDR3. Trimming removed 4 bases from V and 5 bases from J; junction bases left unmatched: 5. The germline V gene encodes CDR1 SGHRS and CDR2 YFSETQ. As DNA, the CDR3 is TGCGCCAGCAGCGCGGGACTAGCGGATGACAATGAGCAGTTCTTC. Amino acid sequence: CASSAGLADDNEQFF.

This clone was observed a handful of times. This rearrangement joins TRBV6-1 to TRBJ2-7; 11 bases align to TRBD1. Germline V gene lookup returns CDR1 MNHNS and CDR2 SASEGT. The J segment lost 1 base and the V segment lost 7 bases, leaving 3 bases of the junction unmatched. This CDR3 is 14 amino acids long. The CDR3: CASKGTGGSYEQYF. In nucleotides, the CDR3 is TGTGCCAGCAAGGGGACAGGGGGATCCTACGAGCAGTACTTC.

The genes are TRBV10-3 and TRBJ1-2, with D unresolved. The ends were cut back, 2 bases at V and 7 bases at J, with 11 bases in the middle. The CDR3 extends over 13 amino acids. Germline V gene sequence: CDR1 ENHRY, CDR2 SYGVKD. In DNA form, the CDR3 reads TGTGCCATCAGTGAGGAAATCTCGGGTGGCTACACCTTC. This encodes CAISEEISGGYTF.

This chain uses TRBV29-1 with TRBJ2-7; 10 nucleotides match TRBD2. The germline V gene has CDR1 SQVTM and CDR2 ANQGSEA. Trimming removed 0 bases from V and 6 bases from J; junction bases left unmatched: 11. The CDR3 runs to 16 residues. In DNA, the CDR3 is TGCAGCGTTGAAGAGGCTAGCGGGAGCCTATCTGTCGAGCAGTACTTC. Translating gives CSVEEASGSLSVEQYF.

The V and J genes are TRBV4-3 and TRBJ1-2, with 10 bases that match TRBD1. This CDR3 is built from 14 residues. CDR1 is LGHNA and CDR2 is YSLEER in the germline V gene. Trimming removed 1 base from V and 6 bases from J; junction bases left unmatched: 2. The CDR3 nucleotides are TGCGCCAGCAGCCAAGGACAGGGGGCGGATGGCTACACCTTC. This sequence encodes CASSQGQGADGYTF.

The chain employs TRBV13 and TRBJ1-1; 8 nucleotides agree with TRBD1. CDR1 is PRHDT and CDR2 is FYEKMQ in the germline V gene (reference sequence). Trimming took 6 bases from V and 10 from J; bases not matched to a gene: 13. There are 14 residues in the CDR3. CDR3 DNA: TGTGCCAGCAGAAAACGACAGGGGATGGTAAGAGCTTTCTTT. Residues: CASRKRQGMVRAFF.

The chain employs TRBV28 and TRBJ2-1; tentatively, D is TRBD1 (5 bases). The CDR3 spans 13 residues. CDR1 is MDHEN and CDR2 is SYDVKM in the germline V gene. Trimming removed 7 bases from V and 8 bases from J, with 15 bases in between. The CDR3 DNA follows: TGTGCCAGCACCCGTTTGACAGTACATGAGCAGTTCTTC. Translation: CASTRLTVHEQFF.

V gene TRBV4-2 combines with J gene TRBJ1-5; a possible D gene is TRBD1 (5 bases). The V gene lost 1 base and the J gene lost 7 bases, with 14 bases spanning the gap. Germline CDR1 is LGHNA and CDR2 is YNFKEQ. This CDR3 spans 15 amino acids. CDR3 sequence reads: CASSQGGGFGQPQHF. Written as DNA, the CDR3 is TGTGCCAGCAGCCAAGGGGGGGGTTTTGGACAGCCCCAGCATTTT.

V and J are TRBV6-6 and TRBJ2-7; unclear D gene. Trimming stripped 11 bases from V and 1 base from J, with 18 bases between. Germline loops: CDR1 MNHNY, CDR2 SVGAGI (reference sequence). The CDR3 loop spans 14 amino acids. CDR3 loop: CASSPWASSYEQYF. The CDR3 nucleotides are TGTGCCTCCTCACCCTGGGCGTCATCCTACGAGCAGTACTTC.

This sequence joins TRBV7-3 and TRBJ2-3; unclear D gene. This CDR3 has 13 amino acids. Germline CDR1 SGHTA, CDR2 FQGTGA. V was pared by 2 bases and J by 6 bases, with 9 bases between. The CDR3 coding sequence is TGTGCCAGCAGCTTAGGTCCCGGGGATACGCAGTATTTT. Protein: CASSLGPGDTQYF.

V is TRBV9 and J is TRBJ1-5, with D perhaps matching TRBD1 (6 bases). V was pared by 0 bases and J by 3 bases, with 10 bases between. This CDR3 has 15 residues. In germline, CDR1 is SGDLS, CDR2 YYNGEE. The CDR3 coding sequence is TGTGCCAGCAGCGTAGGTGGACAGCTCAATCAGCCCCAGCATTTT. It yields the protein CASSVGGQLNQPQHF.

The V and J genes are TRBV9 and TRBJ2-7; possible D gene TRBD2, 6 bases. The germline gives CDR1 SGDLS, CDR2 YYNGEE. The CDR3 loop spans 14 amino acids. Trimming cost V 1 base and J 7 bases, with 15 bases left between them. The CDR3 DNA reads as TGTGCCAGCAGCGTAAAGGGAGGCCATGAAGAGCAGTACTTC. It yields the protein CASSVKGGHEEQYF.

The chain links TRBV4-2 to TRBJ2-3; 8 nucleotides align to TRBD2. V trimming: 0 bases; J trimming: 5 bases; junction bases outside the gene matches: 13. The germline V gene encodes CDR1 LGHNA and CDR2 YNFKEQ. The CDR3 has 18 amino acids. Written as DNA, the CDR3 is TGTGCCAGCAGCCAAGATTCAGGGCTAGCGGGTACCGGAGATACGCAGTATTTT. Translating gives CASSQDSGLAGTGDTQYF.

The CDR3, as DNA: TGTGCCAGCAGTGTAGGGGGCGAGGACTATGGCTACACCTTC. It yields the protein CASSVGGEDYGYTF. This sequence joins TRBV2 and TRBJ1-2; 7 nucleotides agree with TRBD1. The V segment lost 4 bases and the J segment 3 bases; nucleotides outside the gene matches: 5. The V gene's germline CDR1 is SNHLY and CDR2 FYNNEI. The length of the CDR3 is 14 residues.

The chain joins TRBV27 to TRBJ2-7, with TRBD2 as a possible D gene (5 bases). The CDR3 is 12 residues long. CDR1 MNHEY and CDR2 SMNVEV come from the germline V gene (reference sequence). Trimming removed 3 bases from V and 6 bases from J, with 9 bases in between. CDR3 protein: CASSFRGTEQYF. The CDR3 coding sequence is TGTGCCAGCAGTTTTCGGGGAACCGAGCAGTACTTC.

This clone was picked up one time. V usage is TRBV7-2 and J usage is TRBJ2-3; D possibly corresponds to TRBD2 (5 bases). V shed 5 bases and J shed 10 bases, with 16 bases lying between them. The germline V gene encodes CDR1 SGHTA and CDR2 FQGNSA. CDR3 size: 13 residues. CDR3 sequence: CASSPGLSSAQYF. CDR3 in DNA: TGTGCCAGCAGCCCCGGACTCTCCTCGGCGCAGTATTTT.

In this sample, this clone turned up once. The J gene is TRBJ1-2, the V gene TRBV29-1, with 10 nucleotides matching TRBD1. The germline CDR1 and CDR2 sequences are SQVTM and ANQGSEA. The CDR3 is 13 residues long. V shed 4 bases and J 8 bases; nucleotides not matched to a gene: 7. The CDR3 DNA reads TGCAGCGTTGCCGACAGGGGGCAGGGGGGCTACACCTTC. As protein: CSVADRGQGGYTF.